These T cell receptor beta chains were read from a single sample in a study of T cell repertoires in cytomegalovirus infection. These TCRs are of unknown antigen specificity. MiXCR, applied by TCRdb to the reads, yields one record per CDR3 protein. The sample contains approximately 730,000 distinct CDR3 sequences, roughly 28% of which appear only once. The sequencing here drew on cultured CD8+ T cells from PBMCs, taken from culture after CMV antigen stimulation. Receptor source: a human donor in good health (CMV status not recorded). Some clones in this sample may be carry-over from other donors' samples. Each CDR3 is given with its conserved first and last residue. D genes are given only for firm matches. A row's size may be missing; if present it is once, few, many or a size class.

v_call,clone_size,d_call,j_call,cdr3_aa,cdr3_nt
TRBV7-4,.,TRBD1,TRBJ2-7,CASSWDRAHEQYF,TGTGCCAGCAGCTGGGACAGGGCCCACGAGCAGTACTTC
TRBV27,.,TRBD1,TRBJ2-3,CASASGGFTDTQYF,TGTGCCAGCGCCTCAGGGGGCTTCACAGATACGCAGTATTTT
TRBV6-5,few,.,TRBJ2-1,CASSYSVGGADEQFF,TGTGCCAGCAGTTACTCGGTTGGGGGAGCCGATGAGCAGTTCTTC
TRBV7-6,many,.,TRBJ2-3,CASSSGVAGGDTQYF,TGTGCCAGCAGCTCCGGAGTCGCGGGTGGCGATACGCAGTATTTT
TRBV4-3,.,.,TRBJ1-1,CASSQEHRENTEAFF,TGCGCCAGCAGCCAAGAACACAGGGAGAACACTGAAGCTTTCTTT
TRBV6-5,.,TRBD1,TRBJ1-1,CASTQYNRGTEAFF,TGTGCCAGCACCCAATACAACAGGGGGACTGAAGCTTTCTTT
TRBV15,.,TRBD1,TRBJ2-3,CATSGGQGDTDTQYF,TGTGCCACCAGCGGGGGACAGGGGGACACAGATACGCAGTATTTT
TRBV7-3,few,.,TRBJ2-1,CASSLTRQGSYNEQFF,TGTGCCAGCAGCTTAACTCGGCAGGGATCTTACAATGAGCAGTTCTTC
TRBV20-1,few,.,TRBJ2-5,CSAPMATLETQYF,TGCAGTGCTCCAATGGCGACATTAGAGACCCAGTACTTC
TRBV6-2/TRBV6-3,.,.,TRBJ1-1,CASSYGGVRGTEAFF,TGTGCCAGCAGTTACGGGGGCGTACGTGGCACTGAAGCTTTCTTT
TRBV28,many,TRBD1,TRBJ2-5,CASSAIPGQVLQETQYF,TGTGCCAGCAGTGCCATCCCGGGACAGGTGCTACAAGAGACCCAGTACTTC
TRBV12-3/TRBV12-4,.,.,TRBJ2-5,CATAGAQGETQYF,TGTGCCACCGCGGGGGCCCAGGGGGAGACCCAGTACTTC
TRBV6-1,few,.,TRBJ2-7,CASVGVSSYEQYF,TGTGCCAGCGTGGGGGTGAGCTCCTACGAGCAGTACTTC
TRBV3-1,.,TRBD1,TRBJ1-1,CASSPGQGLMNTEAFF,TGTGCCAGCAGCCCGGGACAGGGTCTAATGAACACTGAAGCTTTCTTT
TRBV9,.,.,TRBJ2-3,CASSVVADTQYF,TGTGCCAGCAGCGTAGTAGCAGATACGCAGTATTTT
TRBV15,few,.,TRBJ1-5,CATTPGGADSNQPQHF,TGTGCCACCACCCCCGGAGGAGCCGATAGCAATCAGCCCCAGCATTTT
TRBV6-1,.,.,TRBJ1-1,CASSERGTSEAFF,TGTGCCAGCAGTGAACGGGGGACGTCTGAAGCTTTCTTT
TRBV25-1,once,.,TRBJ2-7,CASSEEGYEQYF,TGTGCCAGCAGTGAGGAAGGCTACGAGCAGTACTTC
TRBV7-9,few,TRBD1,TRBJ2-1,CASSSLGDRDNEQFF,TGTGCCAGCAGCTCCCTTGGGGACAGGGACAATGAGCAGTTCTTC
TRBV7-6,.,.,TRBJ2-1,CASSFSANRNEQFF,TGTGCCAGCAGCTTTTCGGCTAACCGAAATGAGCAGTTCTTC
TRBV7-2,many,.,TRBJ2-3,CASSLVWQGKYTDTQYF,TGTGCCAGCAGCTTAGTATGGCAGGGAAAATACACAGATACGCAGTATTTT
TRBV5-1,few,.,TRBJ1-2,CASSLDWQTNYGYTF,TGCGCCAGCAGCTTGGATTGGCAGACGAACTATGGCTACACCTTC
TRBV12-3/TRBV12-4,few,.,TRBJ2-3,CASSLSGLSTDTQYF,TGTGCCAGCAGTTTATCCGGGCTTAGCACAGATACGCAGTATTTT
TRBV7-2,many,TRBD2,TRBJ2-7,CASRERGAYEQYF,TGTGCCAGCAGGGAGCGGGGGGCTTACGAGCAGTACTTC
TRBV19,.,TRBD2,TRBJ2-7,CASSFASGSYEQYF,TGTGCCAGTAGTTTTGCTAGCGGCTCCTACGAGCAGTACTTC
TRBV2,.,.,TRBJ2-4,CAIQTGKNIQYF,TGTGCCATCCAGACAGGCAAAAACATTCAGTACTTC
TRBV6-6,.,.,TRBJ2-5,CASSYQEGRETQYF,TGTGCCAGCAGTTACCAGGAGGGGAGAGAGACCCAGTACTTC
TRBV27,few,.,TRBJ2-5,CASSFLGEHGTQYF,TGTGCCAGCAGTTTCCTTGGGGAGCATGGGACCCAGTACTTC